This record concerns one T cell receptor beta chain sequence. The target of this receptor is not known. Base qualities are not provided; no much larger clone lies one nucleotide away. The data stem from a study of T-cell reconstitution after alpha-beta-depleted transplantation in children (TCRdb year 2016). As for the study more broadly: T-cell immune reconstitution after TCRalphabeta/CD19-depleted allogeneic hematopoietic cell transplantation in children was quantitatively tracked in the study by means of TCR repertoire profiling.

The sample's treatment or condition label, in plain terms: allogeneic hematopoietic cell transplantation with graft depleted of TCRalphabeta T cells and CD19 B cells. TCRalphabeta/CD19-depleted allogeneic hematopoietic cell grafts were given to the transplant recipients, all of whom were children. The library relied on PCR. The reads were generated on an Illumina HiSeq 2500. Molecular barcoding was employed in the preparation of TCR libraries, with unique molecular identifiers being used to normalize TCRbeta repertoire quantification. In TCRdb, the public reads were trimmed at Q25 with fastp and aligned with MiXCR, with productive beta chains retained. Each entry merges the rows of one CDR3 protein and shows their most common DNA and genes. The sample contains more than 400,000 distinct CDR3 sequences, roughly two fifths of them found a single time. The ten largest clones represent 27% of the sample.

Summary of the overall study and its limitations: Over the following months the frequencies of hyperexpanded clones went down, and after one year T-cell counts and TCRbeta diversity were mostly credited to newly produced T cells. Apparently early alphabetaT-cell count recovery about two months after transplant reportedly relied on only several hundred rapidly expanded clones derived from non-depleted graft cells. In some patients, the high TCRbeta diversity seen at day 60 was put down to recipient T cells and intrathymic progenitors that had survived conditioning.

CDR1 and CDR2 (SEHNR, FQNEAQ) derive from the germline V gene (reference sequence). At the junction V is shortened by 8 bases and J by 7 bases; bases outside the gene matches: 8. From the cysteine through the phenylalanine, the CDR3 covers 15 amino acids. Kept here is only the CDR3 DNA, which spans 45 bases and is read in frame from base 1. The receptor's source is a girl aged 2 to 9 with aplastic anemia, due to receive a stem cell transplant. Rearrangement joined TRBV7-9 to TRBJ1-6; the junction holds 10 bases that match TRBD1. This specimen was PBMCs, taken before TCRalphabeta/CD19-depleted stem cell transplant. The DNA is as follows: TGTGCCAGCGGACCCCCGGGACAGGGGAATTCACCCCTCCACTTT. Its protein is CASGPPGQGNSPLHF.